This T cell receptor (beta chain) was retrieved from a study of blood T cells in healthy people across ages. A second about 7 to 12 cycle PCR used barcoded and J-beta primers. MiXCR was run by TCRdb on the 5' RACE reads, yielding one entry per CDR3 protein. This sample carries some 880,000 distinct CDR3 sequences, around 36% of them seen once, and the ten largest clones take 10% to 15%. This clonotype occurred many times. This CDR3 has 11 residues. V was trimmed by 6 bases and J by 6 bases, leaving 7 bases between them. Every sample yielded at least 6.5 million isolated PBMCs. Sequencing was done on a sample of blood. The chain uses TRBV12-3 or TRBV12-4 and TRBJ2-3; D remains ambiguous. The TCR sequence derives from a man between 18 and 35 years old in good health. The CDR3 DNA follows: TGTGCCAGCAGCCATTCCGATACGCAGTATTTT. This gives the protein CASSHSDTQYF.